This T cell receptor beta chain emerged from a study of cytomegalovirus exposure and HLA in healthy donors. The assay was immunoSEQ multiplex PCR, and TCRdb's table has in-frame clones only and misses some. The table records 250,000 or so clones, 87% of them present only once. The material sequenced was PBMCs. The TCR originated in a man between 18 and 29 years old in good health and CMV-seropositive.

Here the CDR3 reads CASSYSPKRAGGFAFF. The CDR3 coding sequence is TGTGCCAGCAGTTACAGCCCCAAAAGGGCAGGAGGATTTGCTTTCTTT. This chain uses TRBV6-5 with TRBJ1-1; D is undetermined. CDR3 length: 16 residues. CDR1 is MNHEY and CDR2 is SVGAGI in the germline V gene. Trimming cost V 2 bases and J 11 bases, with 24 bases left between them.